This TCR beta chain was recorded in a study of cytomegalovirus exposure and HLA in healthy donors. The PCR had 60 Vbeta and 13 Jbeta primers. Profiled with immunoSEQ multiplex PCR; TCRdb holds only in-frame clones, not every one. The sample holds 100,000 to 150,000 clones, roughly 74% seen once. The CDR3 is made up of 16 amino acids. Germline-derived CDR1 and CDR2 are MNHNS and SASEGT. Trimming pared 2 bases from V and 0 bases from J, leaving 13 bases between. This chain links TRBV6-1 with TRBJ1-2; tentative D call: TRBD1 (6 bases). The clonotype originates from a woman aged 45-65 years in good health and CMV-seropositive. Sequenced: PBMCs. In DNA form, the CDR3 reads TGTGCCAGCAGTGAATTTGGGACATGGACTAACTATGGCTACACCTTC. Its translation is CASSEFGTWTNYGYTF.